This T cell receptor (beta chain) appears in the sequencing data of a study of blood T cell repertoires in COVID-19. Clones were read by immunoSEQ multiplex PCR, and TCRdb kept only the in-frame ones, dropping some. The table includes more than 95,000 clones, 84% detected once. Trimming shortened V by 3 bases and J by 0 bases, and 9 bases separated the two germline ends. CDR1 is LNHDA, CDR2 SQIVND, per germline (reference sequence). The CDR3 length is 15 residues. The sample taken for sequencing was peripheral blood. The V call is TRBV19, the J call TRBJ1-3; D is unclear. The clonotype was recovered from a human donor in a cohort sampled during active COVID-19. The CDR3: CASSMPGSSGNTIYF. The CDR3 nucleotides read TGTGCCAGTAGTATGCCCGGGAGCTCTGGAAACACCATATATTTT.